This TCR beta chain was documented in a study of blood T cell repertoires in COVID-19. Study as a whole: Donors in the United States, Italy and Spain gave samples during acute or convalescent COVID-19.

The CDR3 runs 13 residues. Trimming removed 0 bases at V and 6 bases at J, with 6 bases between. CDR1 SGHAT and CDR2 FQNNGV come from the germline V gene. The method was immunoSEQ multiplex PCR; TCRdb's version includes in-frame clones alone and lacks a portion of them. This table has approximately 80,000 clones, around 86% appearing once. The chain joins TRBV11-2 to TRBJ1-5; D is undetermined. The specimen sequenced was peripheral blood. This TCR derives from a man aged 40-49 years with acute or convalescent COVID-19. The CDR3 is CASSLDAAQPQHF. For the CDR3, the DNA is TGTGCCAGCAGCTTAGATGCGGCTCAGCCCCAGCATTTT.